This T cell receptor beta chain was sequenced during a study of T-cell reconstitution after alpha-beta-depleted transplantation in children. General study points: High day-60 TCRbeta diversity in some patients came from surviving recipient T cells and thymic progenitors. The study reportedly traced alpha-beta T cells about two months after transplant to several hundred expanded graft clones. By one year post-transplant, T-cell counts and diversity largely arose from T cells that were newly produced.

V dropped 2 bases and J dropped 3; count of bases not matched to a gene: 7. CDR1 SGHTA and CDR2 FQGNSA come from the germline V gene. This CDR3 spans 16 amino acids. Notes on this clonotype: The antigen is undetermined.

Unique molecular identifiers were built into the TCRbeta library. TCRdb reprocessed the PCR reads via MiXCR and lists one record per CDR3 protein. The sample lists around 230,000 distinct CDR3 sequences, approximately 19% occurring once. The chain has TRBV7-2 and TRBJ2-5, with 9 positions matching TRBD1. This receptor was identified in a male patient between 2 and 15 years old who had a stem cell transplant for acute lymphoblastic leukemia, so the T cells may come from the graft donor. This specimen consisted of PBMCs, mostly from graft donor cells, obtained 360 days after TCRalphabeta/CD19-depleted stem cell transplant. The CDR3 here is CASSLFLRTGEETQYF. The CDR3 nucleotides are TGTGCCAGCAGCTTATTTCTCCGGACAGGGGAAGAGACCCAGTACTTC. Full variable domain (rest looked up from reference TRBV7-2 and TRBJ2-5): GAGVSQSPSNKVTEKGKDVELRCDPISGHTALYWYRQSLGQGLEFLIYFQGNSAPDKSGLPSDRFSAERTGGSVSTLTIQRTQQEDSAVYLCASSLFLRTGEETQYFGPGTRLLVL.